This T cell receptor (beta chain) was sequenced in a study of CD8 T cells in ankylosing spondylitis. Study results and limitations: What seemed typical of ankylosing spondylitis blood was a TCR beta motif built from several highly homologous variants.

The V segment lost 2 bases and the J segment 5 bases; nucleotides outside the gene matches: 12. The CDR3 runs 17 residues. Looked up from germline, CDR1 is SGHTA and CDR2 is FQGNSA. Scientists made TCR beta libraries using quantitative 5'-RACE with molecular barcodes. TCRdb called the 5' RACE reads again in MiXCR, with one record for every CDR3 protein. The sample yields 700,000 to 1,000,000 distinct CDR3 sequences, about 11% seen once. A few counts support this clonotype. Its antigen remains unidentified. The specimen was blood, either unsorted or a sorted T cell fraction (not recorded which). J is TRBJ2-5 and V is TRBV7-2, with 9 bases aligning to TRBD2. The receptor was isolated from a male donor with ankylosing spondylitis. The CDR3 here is CASSLSVSGRGWETQYF. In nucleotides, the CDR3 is TGTGCCAGCAGCTTATCGGTTAGCGGGAGAGGTTGGGAGACCCAGTACTTC.